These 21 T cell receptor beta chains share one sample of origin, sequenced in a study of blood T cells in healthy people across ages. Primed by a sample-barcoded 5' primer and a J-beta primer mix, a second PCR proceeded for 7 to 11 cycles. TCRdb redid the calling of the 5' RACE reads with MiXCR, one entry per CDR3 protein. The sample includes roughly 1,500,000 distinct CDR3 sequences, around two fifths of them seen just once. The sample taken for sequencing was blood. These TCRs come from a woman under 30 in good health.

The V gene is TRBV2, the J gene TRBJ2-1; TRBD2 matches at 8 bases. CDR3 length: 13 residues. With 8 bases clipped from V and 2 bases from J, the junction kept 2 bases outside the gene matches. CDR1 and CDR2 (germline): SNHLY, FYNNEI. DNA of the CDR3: TGTGCCAGCGCGGGACTAGCCTACAATGAGCAGTTCTTC. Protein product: CASAGLAYNEQFF.

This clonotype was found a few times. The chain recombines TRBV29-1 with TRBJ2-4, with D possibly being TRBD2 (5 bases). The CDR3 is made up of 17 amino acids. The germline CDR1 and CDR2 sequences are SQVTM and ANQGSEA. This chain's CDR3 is CGATFSGSLLAKNIQYF. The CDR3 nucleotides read TGCGGCGCGACGTTCAGCGGCTCTTTATTAGCCAAAAACATTCAGTACTTC.

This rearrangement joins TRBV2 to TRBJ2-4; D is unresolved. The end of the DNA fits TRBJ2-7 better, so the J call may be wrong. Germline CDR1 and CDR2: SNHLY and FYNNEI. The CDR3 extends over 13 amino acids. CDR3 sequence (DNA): TGTGCCAGCAGCCCCCTGCCAGGCAGCGAGCAGTACTTC. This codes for CASSPLPGSEQYF.

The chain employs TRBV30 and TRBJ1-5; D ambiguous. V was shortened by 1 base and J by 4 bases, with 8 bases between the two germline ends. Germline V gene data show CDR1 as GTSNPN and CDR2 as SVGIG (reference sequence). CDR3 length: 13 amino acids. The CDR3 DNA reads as TGTGCCTGGAGTGGAAGGGCTAATCAGCCCCAGCATTTT. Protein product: CAWSGRANQPQHF.

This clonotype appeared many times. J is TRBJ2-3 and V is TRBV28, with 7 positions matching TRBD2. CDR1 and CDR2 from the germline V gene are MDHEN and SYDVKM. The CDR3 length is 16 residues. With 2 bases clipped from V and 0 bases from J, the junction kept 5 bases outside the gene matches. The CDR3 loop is CASSLRARGSTDTQYF. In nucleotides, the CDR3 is TGTGCCAGCAGTTTAAGGGCGCGGGGGAGCACAGATACGCAGTATTTT.

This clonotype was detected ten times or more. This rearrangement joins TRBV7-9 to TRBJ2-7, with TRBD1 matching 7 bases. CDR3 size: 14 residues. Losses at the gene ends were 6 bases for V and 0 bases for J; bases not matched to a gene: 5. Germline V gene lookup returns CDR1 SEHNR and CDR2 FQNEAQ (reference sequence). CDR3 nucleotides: TGTGCCAGCAGTTCCCGGGACAGCTCCTACGAGCAGTACTTC. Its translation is CASSSRDSSYEQYF.

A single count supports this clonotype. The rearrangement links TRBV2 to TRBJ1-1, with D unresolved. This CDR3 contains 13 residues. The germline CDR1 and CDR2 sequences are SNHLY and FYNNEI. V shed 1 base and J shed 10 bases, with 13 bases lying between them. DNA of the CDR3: TGTGCCAGCAGTGAAGGATCTTCCCGGGCAGCTTTCTTT. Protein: CASSEGSSRAAFF.

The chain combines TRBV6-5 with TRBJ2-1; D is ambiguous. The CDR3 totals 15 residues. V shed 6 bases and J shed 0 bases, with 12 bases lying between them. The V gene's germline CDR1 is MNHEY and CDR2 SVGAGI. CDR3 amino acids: CASSRTHSSYNEQFF. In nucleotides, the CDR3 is TGTGCCAGCAGCCGGACGCACAGCTCCTACAATGAGCAGTTCTTC.

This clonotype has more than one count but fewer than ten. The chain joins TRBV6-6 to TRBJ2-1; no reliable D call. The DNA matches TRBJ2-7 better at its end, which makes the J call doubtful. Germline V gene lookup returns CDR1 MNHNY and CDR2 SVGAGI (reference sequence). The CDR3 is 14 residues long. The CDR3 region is CASALTETYNEQYF. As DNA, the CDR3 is TGTGCCAGCGCCCTTACTGAGACCTACAATGAGCAGTACTTC.

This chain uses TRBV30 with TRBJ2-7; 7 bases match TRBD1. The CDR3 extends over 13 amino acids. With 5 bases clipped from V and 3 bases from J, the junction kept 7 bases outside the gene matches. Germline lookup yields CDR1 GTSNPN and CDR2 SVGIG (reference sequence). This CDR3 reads CAWGKGANYEQYF. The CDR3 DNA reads TGTGCCTGGGGGAAGGGGGCGAACTACGAGCAGTACTTC.

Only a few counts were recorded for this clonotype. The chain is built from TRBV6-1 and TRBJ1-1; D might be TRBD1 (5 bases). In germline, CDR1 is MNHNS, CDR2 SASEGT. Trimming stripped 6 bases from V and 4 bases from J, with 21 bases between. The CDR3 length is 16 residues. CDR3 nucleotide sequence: TGTGCCAGCAGGGAACTAAGGGGCGGTGGTATCACTGAAGCTTTCTTT. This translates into CASRELRGGGITEAFF.

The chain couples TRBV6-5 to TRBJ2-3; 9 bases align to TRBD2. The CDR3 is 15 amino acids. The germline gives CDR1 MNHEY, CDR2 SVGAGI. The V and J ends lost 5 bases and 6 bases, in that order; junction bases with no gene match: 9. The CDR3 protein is CASSRLAGPVDTQYF. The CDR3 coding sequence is TGTGCCAGCAGTCGCCTAGCGGGGCCCGTGGATACGCAGTATTTT.

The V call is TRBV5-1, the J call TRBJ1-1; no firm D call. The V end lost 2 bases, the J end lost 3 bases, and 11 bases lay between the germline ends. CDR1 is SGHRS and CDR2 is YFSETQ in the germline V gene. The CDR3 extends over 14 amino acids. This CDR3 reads CASSLRGLDTEAFF. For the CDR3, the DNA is TGCGCCAGCAGCTTACGGGGTTTGGACACTGAAGCTTTCTTT. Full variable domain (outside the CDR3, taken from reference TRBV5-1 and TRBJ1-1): KAGVTQTPRYLIKTRGQQVTLSCSPISGHRSVSWYQQTPGQGLQFLFEYFSETQRNKGNFPGRFSGRQFSNSRSEMNVSTLELGDSALYLCASSLRGLDTEAFFGQGTRLTVV.

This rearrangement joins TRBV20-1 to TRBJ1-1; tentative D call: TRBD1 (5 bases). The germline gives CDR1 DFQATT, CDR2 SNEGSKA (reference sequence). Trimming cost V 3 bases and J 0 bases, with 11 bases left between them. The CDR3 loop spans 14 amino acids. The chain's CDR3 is CSARSGAVNTEAFF. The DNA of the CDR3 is TGCAGTGCTAGGTCCGGGGCGGTGAACACTGAAGCTTTCTTT.

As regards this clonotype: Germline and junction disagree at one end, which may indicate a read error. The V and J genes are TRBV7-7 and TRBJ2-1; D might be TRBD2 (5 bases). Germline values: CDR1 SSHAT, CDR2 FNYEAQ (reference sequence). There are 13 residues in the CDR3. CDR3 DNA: TGTGCTAGCAGCTTAGACCGGGCCAGCGGGCAGTTCTTC. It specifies CASSLDRASGQFF.

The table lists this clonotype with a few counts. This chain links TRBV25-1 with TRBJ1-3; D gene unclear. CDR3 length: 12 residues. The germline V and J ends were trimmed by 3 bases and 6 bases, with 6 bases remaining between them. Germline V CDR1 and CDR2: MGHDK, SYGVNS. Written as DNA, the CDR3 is TGTGCCAGCAGTGATGATGTAAACACCATATATTTT. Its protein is CASSDDVNTIYF. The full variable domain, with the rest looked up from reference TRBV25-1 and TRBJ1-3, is EADIYQTPRYLVIGTGKKITLECSQTMGHDKMYWYQQDPGMELHLIHYSYGVNSTEKGDLSSESTVSRIRTEHFPLTLESARPSHTSQYLCASSDDVNTIYFGEGSWLTVV.

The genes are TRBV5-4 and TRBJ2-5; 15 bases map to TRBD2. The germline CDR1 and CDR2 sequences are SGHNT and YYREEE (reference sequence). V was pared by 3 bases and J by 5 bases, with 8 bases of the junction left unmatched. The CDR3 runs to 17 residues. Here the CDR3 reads CASSSRTSGRAQETQYF. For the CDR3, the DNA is TGTGCCAGCAGCTCTCGGACTAGCGGGAGGGCCCAGGAGACCCAGTACTTC.

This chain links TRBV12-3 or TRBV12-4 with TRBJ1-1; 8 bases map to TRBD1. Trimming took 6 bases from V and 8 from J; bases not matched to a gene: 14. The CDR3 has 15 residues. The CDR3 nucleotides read TGTGCCAGCAGCCTACCGACAGGGGTCCGGATCGAAGCTTTCTTT. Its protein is CASSLPTGVRIEAFF.

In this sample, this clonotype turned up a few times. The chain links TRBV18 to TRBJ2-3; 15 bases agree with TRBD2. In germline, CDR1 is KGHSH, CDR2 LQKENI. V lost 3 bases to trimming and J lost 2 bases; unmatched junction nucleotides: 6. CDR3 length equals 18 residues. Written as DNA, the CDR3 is TGTGCCAGCTCACCCGGACTAGCGGGAGGGGTCTACACAGATACGCAGTATTTT. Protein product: CASSPGLAGGVYTDTQYF. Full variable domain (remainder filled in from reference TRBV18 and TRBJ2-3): NAGVMQNPRHLVRRRGQEARLRCSPMKGHSHVYWYRQLPEEGLKFMVYLQKENIIDESGMPKERFSAEFPKEGPSILRIQQVVRGDSAAYFCASSPGLAGGVYTDTQYFGPGTRLTVL.

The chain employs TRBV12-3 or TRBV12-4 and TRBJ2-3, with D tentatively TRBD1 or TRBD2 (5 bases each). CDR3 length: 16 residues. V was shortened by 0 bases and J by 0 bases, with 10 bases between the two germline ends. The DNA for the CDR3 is TGTGCCAGCAGTTTAGCGGGGGTAGCTAGCACAGATACGCAGTATTTT. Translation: CASSLAGVASTDTQYF.

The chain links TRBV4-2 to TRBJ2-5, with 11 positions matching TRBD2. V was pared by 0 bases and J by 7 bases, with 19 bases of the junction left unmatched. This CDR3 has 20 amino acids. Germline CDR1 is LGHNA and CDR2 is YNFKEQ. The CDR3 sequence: CASSQDPLTTSGAYWGTQYF. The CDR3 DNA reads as TGTGCCAGCAGCCAAGATCCCCTCACGACTAGCGGGGCATATTGGGGGACCCAGTACTTC.